This T cell receptor (beta chain) was retrieved from a study of CD8 T cells in Susac syndrome. Germline CDR1 is DFQATT and CDR2 is SNEGSKA (reference sequence). CDR3 length: 14 amino acids. Trimming took 2 bases from V and 1 from J, leaving 11 bases between them. With random hexamers, 0.5 to 1 ug RNA was reverse transcribed. Amplification of TCR beta CDR3 spanned 54 Vbeta and 13 Jbeta via immunoSEQ multiplex PCR. TCRdb re-derived calls from the immunoSEQ multiplex PCR reads in MiXCR, one entry per CDR3 protein. The repertoire includes 110,000 or so distinct CDR3 sequences, around 90% of them detected once, and about 0.14% sits in the top ten. TCR beta was sequenced from blood CD8+ and CD4+ T cells. While CD8+ and CD4+ T cells were isolated negatively, TEMRA cells were enriched by FACS.

Sequences were obtained from CD4+ T cells from PBMCs. The J gene is TRBJ1-1, the V gene TRBV20-1, with a tentative D call TRBD1 (6 bases). The clonotype comes from a human donor in good health. The CDR3 DNA reads as TGCAGTGCTAGAACGGACAGTGGGAACACTGAAGCTTTCTTT. Its protein is CSARTDSGNTEAFF.